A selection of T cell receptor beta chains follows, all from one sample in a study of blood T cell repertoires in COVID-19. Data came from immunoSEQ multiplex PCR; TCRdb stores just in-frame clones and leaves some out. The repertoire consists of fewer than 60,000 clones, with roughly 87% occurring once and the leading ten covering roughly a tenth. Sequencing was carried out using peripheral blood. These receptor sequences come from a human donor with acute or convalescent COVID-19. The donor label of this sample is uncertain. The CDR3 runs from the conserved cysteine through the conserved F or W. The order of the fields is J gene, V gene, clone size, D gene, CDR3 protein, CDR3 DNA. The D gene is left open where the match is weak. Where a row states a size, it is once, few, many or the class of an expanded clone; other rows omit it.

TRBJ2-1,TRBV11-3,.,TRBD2,CASSLWSRTSGIGEQFF,TGTGCCAGCAGCTTATGGTCGCGAACTAGCGGTATAGGTGAGCAGTTCTTC
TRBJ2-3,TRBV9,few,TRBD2,CASSAPPGLAGEKGTDTQYF,TGTGCCAGCAGCGCACCCCCGGGACTAGCGGGGGAAAAAGGCACAGATACGCAGTATTTT
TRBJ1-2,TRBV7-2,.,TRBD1,CASSLPPRQGSWYGYTF,TGTGCCAGCAGCTTACCCCCCCGACAGGGGAGTTGGTATGGCTACACCTTC
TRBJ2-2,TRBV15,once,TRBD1,CATSPRRGQLQETGELFF,TGTGCCACCAGCCCCCGTCGGGGACAGCTTCAAGAAACCGGGGAGCTGTTTTTT
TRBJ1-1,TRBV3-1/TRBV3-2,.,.,CASTSLEDTEAFF,TGTGCCAGCACCTCGTTAGAGGACACTGAAGCTTTCTTT
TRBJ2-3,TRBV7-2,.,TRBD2,CASSTPGTRTDTQYF,TGTGCCAGCAGCACGCCCGGGACTAGAACAGATACGCAGTATTTT
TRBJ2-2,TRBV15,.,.,CATSRDRYTGELFF,TGTGCCACCAGCAGAGATCGTTACACCGGGGAGCTGTTTTTT
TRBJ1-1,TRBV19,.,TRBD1,CASSKTGANTEAFF,TGTGCCAGTAGTAAGACAGGGGCAAACACTGAAGCTTTCTTT
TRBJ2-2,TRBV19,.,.,CASTHSQGKVGELFF,TGTGCCAGTACCCACTCCCAGGGTAAGGTCGGGGAGCTGTTTTTT
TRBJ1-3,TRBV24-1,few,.,CATSTGYGGNTIYF,TGTGCCACCAGTACAGGGTACGGAGGAAACACCATATATTTT
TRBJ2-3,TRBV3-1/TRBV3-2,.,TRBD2,CASSQTSGRTTPTDTQYF,TGTGCCAGCAGCCAAACTAGCGGGAGGACTACACCCACAGATACGCAGTATTTT
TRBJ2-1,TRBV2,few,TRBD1,CASSDGRGRLNEQFF,TGTGCCAGCAGTGACGGTAGGGGGCGCTTGAATGAGCAGTTCTTC
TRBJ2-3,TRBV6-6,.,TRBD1,CASSYSTGKDTQYF,TGTGCCAGCAGTTACTCGACAGGGAAAGATACGCAGTATTTT
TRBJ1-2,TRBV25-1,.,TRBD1,CASSPHTSTGNYGYTF,TGTGCCAGCAGTCCACATACATCGACAGGGAACTATGGCTACACCTTC
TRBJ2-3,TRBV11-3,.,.,CASSPPGLVTQYF,TGTGCCAGCAGCCCCCCGGGACTTGTCACGCAGTATTTT
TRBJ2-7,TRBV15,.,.,CATSREQGSYEQYF,TGTGCCACCAGCAGGGAACAGGGATCCTACGAGCAGTACTTC
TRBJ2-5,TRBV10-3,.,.,CAISESGARWTQYF,TGTGCCATCAGTGAGTCAGGGGCTAGGTGGACCCAGTACTTC
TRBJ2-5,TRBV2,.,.,CASSESVRGTQYF,TGTGCCAGCAGTGAAAGTGTCAGGGGAACCCAGTACTTC
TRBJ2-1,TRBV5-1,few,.,CASSRTRLEGNEQFF,TGCGCCAGCAGCCGGACTCGGCTCGAGGGCAATGAGCAGTTCTTC
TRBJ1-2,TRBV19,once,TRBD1,CASSIQGAYKYGYTF,TGTGCCAGTAGTATACAGGGGGCGTATAAGTATGGCTACACCTTC
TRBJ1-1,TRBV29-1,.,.,CSATEGGATEAFF,TGCAGCGCCACAGAGGGGGGGGCCACTGAAGCTTTCTTT
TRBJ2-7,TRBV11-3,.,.,CASSLDVTREQYF,TGTGCCAGCAGCTTAGATGTGACGAGGGAGCAGTACTTC
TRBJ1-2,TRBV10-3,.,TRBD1,CAISDRDRGESNYGYTF,TGTGCCATCAGTGACCGGGACAGGGGAGAATCTAACTATGGCTACACCTTC
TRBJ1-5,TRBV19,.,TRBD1,CASSRDSSYNQPQHF,TGTGCCAGTAGTCGGGACAGCTCTTACAATCAGCCCCAGCATTTT
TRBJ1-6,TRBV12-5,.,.,CASGLDLQGVASPLHF,TGTGCTAGTGGTTTGGACCTTCAGGGTGTGGCATCACCCCTCCACTTT
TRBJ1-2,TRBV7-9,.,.,CASSLAGQGLNYGYTF,TGTGCCAGCAGCTTAGCCGGCCAGGGGCTGAACTATGGCTACACCTTC
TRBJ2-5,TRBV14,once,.,CASSRWGDGGRETQYF,TGTGCCAGCAGCCGGTGGGGGGACGGCGGTCGTGAGACCCAGTACTTC
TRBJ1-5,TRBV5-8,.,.,CASSYHRDQPQHF,TGTGCCAGCAGCTACCACAGGGATCAGCCCCAGCATTTT
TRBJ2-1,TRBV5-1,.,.,CASSSGGLNNEQFF,TGCGCCAGCAGCTCGGGTGGACTTAACAATGAGCAGTTCTTC
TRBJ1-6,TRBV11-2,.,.,CASSLGGNSPLHF,TGTGCCAGCAGCTTGGGAGGCAATTCACCCCTCCACTTT
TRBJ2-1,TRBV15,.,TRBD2,CATSSPRREGNEQFF,TGTGCCACCAGCAGCCCCAGGCGGGAGGGGAATGAGCAGTTCTTC
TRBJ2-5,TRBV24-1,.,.,CATSGGSSQETQYF,TGTGCCACCAGTGGCGGCAGTTCCCAAGAGACCCAGTACTTC
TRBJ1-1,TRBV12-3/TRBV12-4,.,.,CASTKTDGAFF,TGTGCCAGCACCAAGACAGACGGGGCTTTCTTT
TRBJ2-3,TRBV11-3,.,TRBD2,CASSLASGGTDTQYF,TGTGCCAGCAGCTTAGCCAGCGGGGGGACAGATACGCAGTATTTT
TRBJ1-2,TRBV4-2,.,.,CASSPARRQYGYTF,TGTGCCAGCAGCCCTGCGAGGCGGCAGTATGGCTACACCTTC
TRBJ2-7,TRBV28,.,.,CASSLNVGRQGEQYF,TGTGCCAGCAGTTTAAATGTTGGTCGTCAGGGCGAGCAGTACTTC
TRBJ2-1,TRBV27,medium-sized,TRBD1,CASRGGQGWEQFF,TGTGCCAGCAGGGGAGGACAGGGTTGGGAGCAGTTCTTC
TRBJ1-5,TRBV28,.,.,CASRPASGGSSNQPQHF,TGTGCCAGCAGACCCGCGTCGGGGGGGTCGAGCAATCAGCCCCAGCATTTT